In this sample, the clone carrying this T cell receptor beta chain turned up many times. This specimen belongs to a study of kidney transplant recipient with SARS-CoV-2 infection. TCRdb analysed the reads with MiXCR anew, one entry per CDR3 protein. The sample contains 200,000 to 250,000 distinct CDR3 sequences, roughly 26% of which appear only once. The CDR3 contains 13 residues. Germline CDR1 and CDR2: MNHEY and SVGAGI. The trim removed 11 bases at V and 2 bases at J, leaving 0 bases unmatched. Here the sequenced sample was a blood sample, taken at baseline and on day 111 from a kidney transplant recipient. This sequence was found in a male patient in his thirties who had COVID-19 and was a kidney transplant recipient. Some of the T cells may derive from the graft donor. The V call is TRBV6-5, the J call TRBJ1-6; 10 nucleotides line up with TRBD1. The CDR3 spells CAGQGAYNSPLHF. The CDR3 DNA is TGTGCCGGACAGGGGGCCTATAATTCACCCCTCCACTTT.